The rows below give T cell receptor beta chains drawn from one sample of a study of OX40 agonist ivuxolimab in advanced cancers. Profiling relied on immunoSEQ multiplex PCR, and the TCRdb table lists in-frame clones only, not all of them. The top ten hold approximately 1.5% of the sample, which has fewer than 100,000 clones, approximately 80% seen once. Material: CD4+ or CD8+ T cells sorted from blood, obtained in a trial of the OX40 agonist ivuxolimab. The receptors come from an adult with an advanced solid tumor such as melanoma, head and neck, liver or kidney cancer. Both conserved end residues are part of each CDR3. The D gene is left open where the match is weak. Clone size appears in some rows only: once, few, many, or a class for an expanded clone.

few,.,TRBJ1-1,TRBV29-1,CSARSDTEAFF,TGCAGCGCCCGTTCCGACACTGAAGCTTTCTTT
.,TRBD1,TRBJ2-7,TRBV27,CASSHQGGQGYEQYF,TGTGCCAGCAGTCACCAAGGGGGACAGGGTTACGAGCAGTACTTC
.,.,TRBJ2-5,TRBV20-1,CSATRTETQYF,TGCAGTGCTACAAGGACAGAGACCCAGTACTTC
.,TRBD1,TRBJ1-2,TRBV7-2,CASSSGTGIGYTF,TGTGCCAGCAGCTCCGGGACAGGGATCGGCTACACCTTC
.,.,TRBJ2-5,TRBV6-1,CASSEVFSSGFQETQYF,TGTGCCAGCAGTGAAGTTTTCAGCTCGGGATTCCAAGAGACCCAGTACTTC
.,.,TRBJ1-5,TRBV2,CASSEATRVGQPQHF,TGTGCCAGCAGTGAAGCAACGAGGGTTGGCCAGCCCCAGCATTTT
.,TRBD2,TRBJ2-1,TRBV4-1,CASSRTQASGGHNEQFF,TGCGCCAGCAGCCGGACCCAGGCTAGCGGGGGCCACAATGAGCAGTTCTTC
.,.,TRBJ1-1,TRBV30,CAWSVGGNAEAFF,TGTGCCTGGAGTGTAGGAGGTAACGCTGAAGCTTTCTTT
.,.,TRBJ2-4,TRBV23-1,CASSPGSPGNIQYF,TGCGCCAGCAGTCCTGGGTCTCCCGGAAACATTCAGTACTTC
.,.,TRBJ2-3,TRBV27,CASGGISTDTQYF,TGTGCCAGCGGGGGTATTAGCACAGATACGCAGTATTTT
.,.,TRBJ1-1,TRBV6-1,CASRHGREEAFF,TGTGCCAGCAGACATGGACGGGAAGAAGCTTTCTTT
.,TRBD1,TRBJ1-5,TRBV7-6,CASSLGGQGRQPQHF,TGTGCCAGCAGCTTAGGCGGACAGGGCCGTCAGCCCCAGCATTTT
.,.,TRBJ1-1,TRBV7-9,CASSSSGGAGSTEAFF,TGTGCCAGCAGTTCCTCCGGGGGGGCCGGTTCCACTGAAGCTTTCTTT
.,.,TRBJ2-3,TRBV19,CASGYSFADTQYF,TGTGCCAGTGGGTACAGCTTCGCAGATACGCAGTATTTT
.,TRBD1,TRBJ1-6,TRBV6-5,CASRGGQGPNSPLHF,TGTGCCAGCAGGGGCGGACAGGGACCAAATTCACCCCTCCACTTT
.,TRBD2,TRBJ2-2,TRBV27,CASSLAGVTGELFF,TGTGCCAGCAGTTTGGCGGGGGTCACCGGGGAGCTGTTTTTT
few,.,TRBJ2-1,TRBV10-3,CAISESSSEQFF,TGTGCCATCAGTGAGTCTAGCAGTGAGCAGTTCTTC
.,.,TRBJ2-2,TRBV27,CASSLYSRSGNTGELFF,TGTGCCAGCAGTTTATACTCAAGGTCTGGAAACACCGGGGAGCTGTTTTTT
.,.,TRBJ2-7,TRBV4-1,CASSQVSSSYEQYF,TGCGCCAGCAGCCAAGTGAGCAGCTCCTACGAGCAGTACTTC
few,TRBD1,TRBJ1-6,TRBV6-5,CASSRNRGSPLHF,TGTGCCAGCAGTCGTAACAGGGGATCACCCCTCCACTTT
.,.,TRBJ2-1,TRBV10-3,CAISESESALSEQFF,TGTGCCATCAGTGAGTCGGAGTCAGCGCTATCTGAGCAGTTCTTC
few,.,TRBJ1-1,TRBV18,CASSSGQRTEAFF,TGTGCCAGCTCATCGGGACAAAGGACTGAAGCTTTCTTT
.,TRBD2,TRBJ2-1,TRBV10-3,CAIGASGGAYNEQFF,TGTGCCATCGGTGCTAGCGGGGGGGCTTACAATGAGCAGTTCTTC
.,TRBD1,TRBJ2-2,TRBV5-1,CASSFGQGSTGELFF,TGCGCCAGCAGCTTCGGACAGGGTAGCACCGGGGAGCTGTTTTTT
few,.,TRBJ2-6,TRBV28,CASSSPASSGANVLTF,TGTGCCAGCAGTTCGCCCGCCAGCTCTGGGGCCAACGTCCTGACTTTC
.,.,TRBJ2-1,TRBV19,CASSMGRSYNEQFF,TGTGCCAGTAGTATGGGGCGCAGCTACAATGAGCAGTTCTTC
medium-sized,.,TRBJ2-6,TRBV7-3,CASSSRLGANVLTF,TGTGCCAGCAGTTCTCGCCTCGGGGCCAACGTCCTGACTTTC
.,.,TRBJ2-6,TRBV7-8,CASSLVGLDFSGANVLTF,TGTGCCAGCAGCTTAGTGGGGTTAGACTTCTCTGGGGCCAACGTCCTGACTTTC
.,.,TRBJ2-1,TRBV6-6,CASHLPPNEQFF,TGTGCCAGCCACCTACCCCCCAATGAGCAGTTCTTC
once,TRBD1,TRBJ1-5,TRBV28,CASSLLLQGVLNQPQHF,TGTGCCAGCAGTCTCCTTCTTCAGGGGGTTCTCAATCAGCCCCAGCATTTT
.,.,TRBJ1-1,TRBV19,CASSSPGNTEAFF,TGTGCCAGTAGTAGTCCTGGGAACACTGAAGCTTTCTTT
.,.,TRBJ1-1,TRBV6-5,CASSYSAVPTPEAFF,TGTGCCAGCAGTTACTCCGCGGTACCGACCCCTGAAGCTTTCTTT
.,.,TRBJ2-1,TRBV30,CAWNRGSYNEQFF,TGTGCCTGGAACCGGGGTTCCTACAATGAGCAGTTCTTC
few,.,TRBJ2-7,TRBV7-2,CASSPEGGGRYEQYF,TGTGCCAGCAGCCCGGAAGGGGGAGGGAGGTACGAGCAGTACTTC
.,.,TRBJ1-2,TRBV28,CASRHGTTNYGYTF,TGTGCCAGCAGACACGGGACGACTAACTATGGCTACACCTTC
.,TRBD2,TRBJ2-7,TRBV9,CASSVGLAGGEQYF,TGTGCCAGCAGCGTCGGACTAGCGGGAGGTGAGCAGTACTTC
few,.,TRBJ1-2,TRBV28,CASNPGSRSDYGYTF,TGTGCCAGCAACCCAGGGTCCCGAAGCGACTATGGCTACACCTTC
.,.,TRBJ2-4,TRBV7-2,CASSLGRAAKNIQYF,TGTGCCAGCAGCTTAGGGCGGGCAGCCAAAAACATTCAGTACTTC
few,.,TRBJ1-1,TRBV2,CASSRQGKNEAFF,TGTGCCAGCAGTCGGCAGGGGAAAAATGAAGCTTTCTTT
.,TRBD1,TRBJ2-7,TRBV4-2,CASSQEGQGVTYEQYF,TGTGCCAGCAGCCAAGAAGGACAGGGGGTTACCTACGAGCAGTACTTC
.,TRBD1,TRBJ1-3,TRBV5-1,CASSPLSGGENTIYF,TGCGCCAGCAGCCCACTCTCAGGGGGCGAAAACACCATATATTTT
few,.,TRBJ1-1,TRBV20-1,CSATHRTEAFF,TGCAGTGCCACACACAGGACTGAAGCTTTCTTT
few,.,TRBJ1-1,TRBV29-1,CSVTDGRNTEAFF,TGCAGCGTTACCGACGGACGGAACACTGAAGCTTTCTTT
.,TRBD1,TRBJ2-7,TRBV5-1,CASSLTGGYEQYF,TGCGCCAGCAGCCTAACAGGGGGCTACGAGCAGTACTTC
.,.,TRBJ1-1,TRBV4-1,CASSQFKGVSTEAFF,TGCGCCAGCAGCCAATTTAAAGGGGTGAGCACTGAAGCTTTCTTT
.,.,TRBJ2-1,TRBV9,CASSVLKVGNEQFF,TGTGCCAGCAGCGTGCTTAAAGTGGGAAATGAGCAGTTCTTC
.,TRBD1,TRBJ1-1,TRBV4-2,CASSRDSYTEAFF,TGTGCCAGCAGCCGGGACAGTTACACTGAAGCTTTCTTT
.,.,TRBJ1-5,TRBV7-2,CASSPRDQPQHF,TGTGCCAGCAGCCCGAGGGATCAGCCCCAGCATTTT
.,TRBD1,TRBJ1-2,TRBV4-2,CASRPGGSYGYTF,TGTGCCAGCCGGCCAGGGGGCTCCTATGGCTACACCTTC
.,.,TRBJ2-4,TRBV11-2,CASSPNAGTNIQYF,TGTGCCAGCAGCCCGAACGCCGGGACCAACATTCAGTACTTC
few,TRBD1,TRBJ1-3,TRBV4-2,CASSQALEGAGGNTIYF,TGTGCCAGCAGCCAAGCTTTAGAGGGGGCAGGTGGAAACACCATATATTTT
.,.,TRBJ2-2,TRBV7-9,CASSLTDTGELFF,TGTGCCAGCAGCTTGACGGACACCGGGGAGCTGTTTTTT
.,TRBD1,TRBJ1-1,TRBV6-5,CASESGGSGTEAFF,TGTGCCAGCGAATCAGGGGGCTCGGGCACTGAAGCTTTCTTT
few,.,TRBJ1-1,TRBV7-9,CASSLAANTEAFF,TGTGCCAGCAGCTTAGCCGCGAACACTGAAGCTTTCTTT
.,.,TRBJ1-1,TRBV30,CAWSGQLEAFF,TGTGCCTGGAGTGGACAGTTGGAAGCTTTCTTT